This T cell receptor (beta chain) was captured in a study of T cells in Graves' hyperthyroidism and ophthalmopathy. Whole-study findings and limits: Most expanded thyroid clonotypes above 0.001 recurred in blood.

Diagnoses used clinical symptoms, serum thyroxine and TRAb, thyroid ultrasound and orbital computed tomography. This clonotype occurred a few times. Its antigen is as yet unknown. CDR1 and CDR2 (germline): SGDLS, YYNGEE. The J segment lost 3 bases and the V segment lost 5 bases, leaving 6 bases of the junction unmatched. The CDR3 has 14 amino acids. The TCR beta CDR3 regions underwent amplification using RNA transcripts as the source. Using the HTBI primer set, a first-round RT-PCR was run on the TCR CDR3. TCRdb re-derived calls from the multiplex PCR reads in MiXCR, one entry per CDR3 protein. The sample contains approximately 220,000 distinct CDR3 sequences, 15% to 20% of which appear only once.

The source is a man between 35 and 55 years old with Graves' hyperthyroidism. The source material was blood. This rearrangement joins TRBV9 to TRBJ2-3; 7 bases are shared with TRBD2. CDR3 in DNA: TGTGCCAGCAGTTGGAGCGGGGAGACAGATACGCAGTATTTT. Translated: CASSWSGETDTQYF.